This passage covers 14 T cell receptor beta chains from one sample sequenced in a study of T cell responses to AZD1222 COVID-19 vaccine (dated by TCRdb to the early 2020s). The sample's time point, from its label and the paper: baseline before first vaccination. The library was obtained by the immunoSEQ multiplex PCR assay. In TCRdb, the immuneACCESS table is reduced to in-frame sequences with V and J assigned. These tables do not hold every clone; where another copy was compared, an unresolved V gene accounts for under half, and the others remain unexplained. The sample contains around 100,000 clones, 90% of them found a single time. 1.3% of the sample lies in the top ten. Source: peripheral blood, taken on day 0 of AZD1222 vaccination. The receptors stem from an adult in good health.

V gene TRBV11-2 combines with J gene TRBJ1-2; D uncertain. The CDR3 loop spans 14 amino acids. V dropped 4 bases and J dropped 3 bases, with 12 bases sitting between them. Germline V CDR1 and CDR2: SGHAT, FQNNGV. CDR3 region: CASSSIQVYYGYTF. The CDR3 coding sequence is TGTGCCAGCAGCTCAATTCAGGTCTACTATGGCTACACCTTC.

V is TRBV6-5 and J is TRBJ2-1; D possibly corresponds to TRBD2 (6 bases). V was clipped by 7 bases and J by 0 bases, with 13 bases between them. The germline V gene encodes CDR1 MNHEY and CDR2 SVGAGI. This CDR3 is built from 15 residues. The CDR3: CASTPTSPSYNEQFF. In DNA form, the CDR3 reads TGTGCCAGCACCCCCACTAGCCCCTCCTACAATGAGCAGTTCTTC.

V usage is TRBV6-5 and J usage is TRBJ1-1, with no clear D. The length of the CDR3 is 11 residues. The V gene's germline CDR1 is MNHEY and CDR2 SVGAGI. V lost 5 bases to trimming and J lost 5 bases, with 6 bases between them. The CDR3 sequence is CASSLGTEAFF. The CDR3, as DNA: TGTGCCAGCAGTCTGGGTACTGAAGCTTTCTTT.

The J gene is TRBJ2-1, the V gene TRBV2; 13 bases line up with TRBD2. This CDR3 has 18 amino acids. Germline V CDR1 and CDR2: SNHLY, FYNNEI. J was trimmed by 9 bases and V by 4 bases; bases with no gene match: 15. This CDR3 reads CASSARTSGGLSMGEQFF. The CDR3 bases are TGTGCCAGCAGTGCCAGGACTAGCGGGGGCCTATCTATGGGTGAGCAGTTCTTC.

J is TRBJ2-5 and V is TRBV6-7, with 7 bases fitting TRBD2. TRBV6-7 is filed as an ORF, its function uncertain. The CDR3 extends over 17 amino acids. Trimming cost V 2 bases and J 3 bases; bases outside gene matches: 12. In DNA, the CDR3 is TGTGCCAGCAGTTACCTCTGCGGGCTAGCGGATGAAGAGACCCAGTACTTC. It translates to CASSYLCGLADEETQYF.

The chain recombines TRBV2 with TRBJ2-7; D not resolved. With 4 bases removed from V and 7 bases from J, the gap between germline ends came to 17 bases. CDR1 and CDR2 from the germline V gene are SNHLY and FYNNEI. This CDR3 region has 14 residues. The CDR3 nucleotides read TGTGCCAGCAGTGGGGCAGATCACACGTGGGAGCAGTACTTC. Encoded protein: CASSGADHTWEQYF.

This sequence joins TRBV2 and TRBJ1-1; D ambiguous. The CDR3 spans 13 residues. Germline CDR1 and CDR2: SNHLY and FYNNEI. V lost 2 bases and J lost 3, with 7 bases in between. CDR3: CASSETTYTEAFF. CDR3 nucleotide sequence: TGTGCCAGCAGTGAAACCACTTACACTGAAGCTTTCTTT.

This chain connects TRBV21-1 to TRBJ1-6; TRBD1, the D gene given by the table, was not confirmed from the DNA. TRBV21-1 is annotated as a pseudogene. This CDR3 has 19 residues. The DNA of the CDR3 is TGTGCCAGCACGGCCGGCCCGAGTACAGGGCTCCCGTATTTCTCACCCCTCCACTTT. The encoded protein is CASTAGPSTGLPYFSPLHF.

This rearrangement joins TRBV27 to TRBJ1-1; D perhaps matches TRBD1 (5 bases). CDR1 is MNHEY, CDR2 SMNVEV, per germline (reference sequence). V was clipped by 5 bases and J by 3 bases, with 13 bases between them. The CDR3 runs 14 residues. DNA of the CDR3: TGTGCCAGCAGTCTTCTCTGGGGGGACACTGAAGCTTTCTTT. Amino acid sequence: CASSLLWGDTEAFF.

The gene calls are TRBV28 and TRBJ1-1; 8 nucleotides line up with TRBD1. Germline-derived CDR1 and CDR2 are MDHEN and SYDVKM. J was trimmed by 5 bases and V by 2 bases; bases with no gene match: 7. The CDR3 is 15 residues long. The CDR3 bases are TGTGCCAGCAGTTTAACCAGGGGGCTGGGGACTGAAGCTTTCTTT. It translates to CASSLTRGLGTEAFF.

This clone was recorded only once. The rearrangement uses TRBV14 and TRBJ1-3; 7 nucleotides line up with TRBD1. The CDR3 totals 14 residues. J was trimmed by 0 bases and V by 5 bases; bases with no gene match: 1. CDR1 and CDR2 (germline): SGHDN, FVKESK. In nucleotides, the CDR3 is TGTGCCAGCAGCTGGGACAGCTCTGGAAACACCATATATTTT. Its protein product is CASSWDSSGNTIYF.

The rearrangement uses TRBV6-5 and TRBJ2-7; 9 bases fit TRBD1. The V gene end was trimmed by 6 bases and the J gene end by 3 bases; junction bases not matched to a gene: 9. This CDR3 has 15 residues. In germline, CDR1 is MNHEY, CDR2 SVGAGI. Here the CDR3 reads CASRRPTGGVYEQYF. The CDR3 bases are TGTGCCAGCAGACGCCCGACAGGGGGTGTCTACGAGCAGTACTTC.

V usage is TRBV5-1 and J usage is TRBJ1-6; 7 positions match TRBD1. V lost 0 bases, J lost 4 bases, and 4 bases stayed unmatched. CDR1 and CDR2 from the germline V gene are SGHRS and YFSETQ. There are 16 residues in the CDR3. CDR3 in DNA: TGCGCCAGCAGCTTGGGTACAGGGGATTATAATTCACCCCTCCACTTT. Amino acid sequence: CASSLGTGDYNSPLHF.

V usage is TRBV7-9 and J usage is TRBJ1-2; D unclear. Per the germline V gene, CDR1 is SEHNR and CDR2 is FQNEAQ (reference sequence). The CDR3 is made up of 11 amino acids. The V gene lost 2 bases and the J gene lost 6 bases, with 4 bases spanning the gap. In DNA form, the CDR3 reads TGTGCCAGCAGCTTATCCCATGGCTACACCTTC. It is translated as CASSLSHGYTF.